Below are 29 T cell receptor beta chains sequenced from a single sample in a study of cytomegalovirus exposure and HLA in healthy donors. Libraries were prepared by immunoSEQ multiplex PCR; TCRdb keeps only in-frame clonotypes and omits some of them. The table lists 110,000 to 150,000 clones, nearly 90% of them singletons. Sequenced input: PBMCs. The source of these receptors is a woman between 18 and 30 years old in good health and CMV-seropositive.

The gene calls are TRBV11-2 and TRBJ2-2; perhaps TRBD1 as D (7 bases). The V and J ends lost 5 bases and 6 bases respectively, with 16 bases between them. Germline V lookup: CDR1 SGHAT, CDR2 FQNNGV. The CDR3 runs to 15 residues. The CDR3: CASSRVQGTPGELFF. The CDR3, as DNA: TGTGCCAGCAGCCGAGTACAGGGGACTCCCGGGGAGCTGTTTTTT. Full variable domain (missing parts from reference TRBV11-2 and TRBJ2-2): EAGVAQSPRYKIIEKRQSVAFWCNPISGHATLYWYQQILGQGPKLLIQFQNNGVVDDSQLPKDRFSAERLKGVDSTLKIQPAKLEDSAVYLCASSRVQGTPGELFFGEGSRLTVL.

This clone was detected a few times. This CDR3 is CASSLGLGSGSYEQFF. The CDR3 bases are TGTGCCAGCAGCTTGGGACTAGGGTCAGGGAGCTATGAGCAGTTCTTC. The V call is TRBV7-2, the J call TRBJ2-1, with 8 bases lining up with TRBD2. The CDR3 spans 16 residues. V was pared by 3 bases and J by 8 bases, with 12 bases of the junction left unmatched. Per the germline V gene, CDR1 is SGHTA and CDR2 is FQGNSA.

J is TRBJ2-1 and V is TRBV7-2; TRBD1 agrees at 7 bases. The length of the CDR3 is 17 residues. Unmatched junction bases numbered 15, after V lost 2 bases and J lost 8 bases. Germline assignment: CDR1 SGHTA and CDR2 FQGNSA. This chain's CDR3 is CASSLPWDSLRSDEQFF. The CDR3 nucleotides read TGTGCCAGCAGCTTACCCTGGGACAGCCTACGTTCGGATGAGCAGTTCTTC.

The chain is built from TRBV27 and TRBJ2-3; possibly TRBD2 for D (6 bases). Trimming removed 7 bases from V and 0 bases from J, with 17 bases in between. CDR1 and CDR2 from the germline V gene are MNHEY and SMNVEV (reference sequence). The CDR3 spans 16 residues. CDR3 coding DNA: TGTGCCAGCACCACTTCGGGACTTTCTAGCACAGATACGCAGTATTTT. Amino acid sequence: CASTTSGLSSTDTQYF.

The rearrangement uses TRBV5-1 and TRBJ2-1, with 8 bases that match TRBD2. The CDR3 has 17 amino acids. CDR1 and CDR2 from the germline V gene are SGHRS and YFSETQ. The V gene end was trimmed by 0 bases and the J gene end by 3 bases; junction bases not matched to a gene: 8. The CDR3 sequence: CASSLAGVAGGYNEQFF. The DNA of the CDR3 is TGCGCCAGCAGCTTGGCGGGCGTTGCGGGGGGCTACAATGAGCAGTTCTTC.

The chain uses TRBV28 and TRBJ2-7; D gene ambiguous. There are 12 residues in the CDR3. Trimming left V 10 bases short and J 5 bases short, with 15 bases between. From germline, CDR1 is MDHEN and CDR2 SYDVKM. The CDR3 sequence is CATLLLGNEQYF. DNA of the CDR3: TGTGCCACACTCTTGTTGGGCAACGAGCAGTACTTC. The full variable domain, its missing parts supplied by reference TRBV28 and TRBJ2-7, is DVKVTQSSRYLVKRTGEKVFLECVQDMDHENMFWYRQDPGLGLRLIYFSYDVKMKEKGDIPEGYSVSREKKERFSLILESASTNQTSMYLCATLLLGNEQYFGPGTRLTVT.

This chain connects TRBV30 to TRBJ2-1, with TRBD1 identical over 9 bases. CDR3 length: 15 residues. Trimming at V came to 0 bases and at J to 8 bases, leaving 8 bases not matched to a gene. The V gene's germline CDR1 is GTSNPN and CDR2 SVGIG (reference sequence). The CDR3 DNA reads TGTGCCTGGAGTGTACGGGGGACAGGGCGGGATGAGCAGTTCTTC. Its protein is CAWSVRGTGRDEQFF. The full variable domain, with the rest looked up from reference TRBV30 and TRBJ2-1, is SQTIHQWPATLVQPVGSPLSLECTVEGTSNPNLYWYRQAAGRGLQLLFYSVGIGQISSEVPQNLSASRPQDRQFILSSKKLLLSDSGFYLCAWSVRGTGRDEQFFGPGTRLTVL.

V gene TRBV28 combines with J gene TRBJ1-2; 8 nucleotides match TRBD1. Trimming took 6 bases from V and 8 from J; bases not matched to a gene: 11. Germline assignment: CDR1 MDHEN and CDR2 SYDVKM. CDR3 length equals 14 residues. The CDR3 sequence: CASSSPWTGKGYTF. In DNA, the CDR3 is TGTGCCAGCAGCTCTCCATGGACAGGGAAAGGCTACACCTTC.

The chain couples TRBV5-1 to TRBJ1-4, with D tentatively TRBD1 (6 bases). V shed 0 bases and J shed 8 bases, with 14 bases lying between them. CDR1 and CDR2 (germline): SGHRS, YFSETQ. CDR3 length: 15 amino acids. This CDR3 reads CASSLGAGGREKLFF. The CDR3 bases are TGCGCCAGCAGCTTGGGAGCGGGGGGCCGAGAAAAACTGTTTTTT.

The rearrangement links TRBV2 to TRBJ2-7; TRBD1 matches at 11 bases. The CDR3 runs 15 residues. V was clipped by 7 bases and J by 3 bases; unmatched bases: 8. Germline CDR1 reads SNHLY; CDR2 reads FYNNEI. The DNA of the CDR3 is TGTGCCAGCACCCTGGACAGGGGGCCTCTCTACGAGCAGTACTTC. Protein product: CASTLDRGPLYEQYF.

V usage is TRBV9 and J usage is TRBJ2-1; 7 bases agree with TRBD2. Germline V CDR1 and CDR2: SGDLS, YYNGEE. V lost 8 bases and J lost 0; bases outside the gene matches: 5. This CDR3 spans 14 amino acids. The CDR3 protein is CASTGGSSYNEQFF. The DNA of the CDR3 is TGTGCCAGTACCGGGGGGAGCTCCTACAATGAGCAGTTCTTC.

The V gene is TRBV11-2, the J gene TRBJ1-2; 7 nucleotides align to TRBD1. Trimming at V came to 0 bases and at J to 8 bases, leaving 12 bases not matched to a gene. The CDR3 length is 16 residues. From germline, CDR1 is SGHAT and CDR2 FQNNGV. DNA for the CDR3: TGTGCCAGCAGCTTAGATCTAACATCGACAGGGAGGGGCTACACCTTC. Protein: CASSLDLTSTGRGYTF.

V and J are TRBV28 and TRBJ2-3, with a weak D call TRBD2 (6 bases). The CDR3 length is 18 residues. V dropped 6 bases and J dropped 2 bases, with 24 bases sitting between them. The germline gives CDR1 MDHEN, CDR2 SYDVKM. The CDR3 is CASSSIRLWGDPTDTQYF. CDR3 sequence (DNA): TGTGCCAGCAGCTCGATCCGGTTGTGGGGGGACCCCACAGATACGCAGTATTTT.

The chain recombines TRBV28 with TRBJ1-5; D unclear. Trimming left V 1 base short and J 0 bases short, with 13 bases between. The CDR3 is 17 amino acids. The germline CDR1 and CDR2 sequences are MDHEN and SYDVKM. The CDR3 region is CASSLSAGDYSNQPQHF. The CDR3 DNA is TGTGCCAGCAGTTTATCGGCCGGAGACTATAGCAATCAGCCCCAGCATTTT.

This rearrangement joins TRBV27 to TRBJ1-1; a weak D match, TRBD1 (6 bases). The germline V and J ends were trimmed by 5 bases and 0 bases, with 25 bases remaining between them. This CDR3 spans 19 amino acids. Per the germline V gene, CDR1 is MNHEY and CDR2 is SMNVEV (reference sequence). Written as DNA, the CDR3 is TGTGCCAGCAGTCTGGGGGGGGGATGGGGGGCTAACATGAACACTGAAGCTTTCTTT. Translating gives CASSLGGGWGANMNTEAFF.

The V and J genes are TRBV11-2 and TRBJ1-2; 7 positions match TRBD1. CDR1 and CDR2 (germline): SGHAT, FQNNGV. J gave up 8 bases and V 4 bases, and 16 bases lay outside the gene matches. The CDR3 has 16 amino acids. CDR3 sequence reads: CASSSWPLDRVGGYTF. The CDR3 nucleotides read TGTGCCAGCAGCTCTTGGCCCCTTGACAGGGTTGGAGGCTACACCTTC.

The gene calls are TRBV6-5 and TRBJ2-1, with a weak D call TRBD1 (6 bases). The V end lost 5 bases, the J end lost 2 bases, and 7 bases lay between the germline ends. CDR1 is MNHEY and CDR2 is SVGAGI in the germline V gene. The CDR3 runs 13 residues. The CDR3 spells CASSRDTYNEQFF. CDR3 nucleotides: TGTGCCAGCAGTAGGGACACCTACAATGAGCAGTTCTTC.

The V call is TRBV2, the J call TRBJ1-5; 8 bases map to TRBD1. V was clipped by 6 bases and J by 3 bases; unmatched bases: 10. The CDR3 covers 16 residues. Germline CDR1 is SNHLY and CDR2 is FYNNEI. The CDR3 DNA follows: TGTGCCAGCAGCCCTAGGGCGGGACAGGTCAATCAGCCCCAGCATTTT. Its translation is CASSPRAGQVNQPQHF.

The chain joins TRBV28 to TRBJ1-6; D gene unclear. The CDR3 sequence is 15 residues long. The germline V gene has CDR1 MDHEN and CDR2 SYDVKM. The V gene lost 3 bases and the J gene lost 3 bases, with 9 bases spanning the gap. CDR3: CASSLVQIYNSPLHF. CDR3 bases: TGTGCCAGCAGTTTGGTACAGATCTATAATTCACCCCTCCACTTT.

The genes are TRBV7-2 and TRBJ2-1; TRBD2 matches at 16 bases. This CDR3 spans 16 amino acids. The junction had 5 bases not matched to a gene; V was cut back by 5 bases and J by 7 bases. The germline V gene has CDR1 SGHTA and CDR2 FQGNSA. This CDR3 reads CASSPRGLAGGNEQFF. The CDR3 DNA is TGTGCCAGCAGCCCTAGGGGACTAGCGGGGGGGAATGAGCAGTTCTTC.

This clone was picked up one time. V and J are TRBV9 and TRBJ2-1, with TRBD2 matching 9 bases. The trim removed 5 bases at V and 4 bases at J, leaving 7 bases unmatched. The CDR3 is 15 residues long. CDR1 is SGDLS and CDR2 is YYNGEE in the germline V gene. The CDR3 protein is CASSILSGGYNEQFF. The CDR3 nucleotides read TGTGCCAGCAGTATCCTTAGCGGGGGTTACAATGAGCAGTTCTTC.

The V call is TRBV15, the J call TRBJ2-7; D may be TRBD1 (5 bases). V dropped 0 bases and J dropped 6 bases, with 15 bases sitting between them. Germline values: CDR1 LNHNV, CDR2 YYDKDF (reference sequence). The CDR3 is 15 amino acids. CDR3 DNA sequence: TGTGCCACCAGCAGAGATTCCCAGGGTCGTGGCGAGCAGTACTTC. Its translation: CATSRDSQGRGEQYF.

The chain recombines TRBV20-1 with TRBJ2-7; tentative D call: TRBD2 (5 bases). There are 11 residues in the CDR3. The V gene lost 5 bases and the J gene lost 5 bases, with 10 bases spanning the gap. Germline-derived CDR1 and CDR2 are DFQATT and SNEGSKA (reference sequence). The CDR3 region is CSAQRVHEQYF. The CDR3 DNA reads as TGCAGTGCTCAGAGGGTCCACGAGCAGTACTTC.

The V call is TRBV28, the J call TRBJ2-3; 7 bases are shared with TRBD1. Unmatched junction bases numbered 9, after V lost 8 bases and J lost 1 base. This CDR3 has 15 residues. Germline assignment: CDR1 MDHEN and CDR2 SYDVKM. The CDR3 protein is CASSHRDSRTDTQYF. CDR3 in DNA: TGTGCCAGCTCTCACCGGGACAGCCGCACAGATACGCAGTATTTT.

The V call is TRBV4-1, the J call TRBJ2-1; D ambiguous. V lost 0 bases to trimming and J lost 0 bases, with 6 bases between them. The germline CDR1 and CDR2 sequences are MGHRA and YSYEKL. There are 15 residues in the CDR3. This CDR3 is CASSQDISSYNEQFF. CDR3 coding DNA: TGCGCCAGCAGCCAAGATATCAGCTCCTACAATGAGCAGTTCTTC.

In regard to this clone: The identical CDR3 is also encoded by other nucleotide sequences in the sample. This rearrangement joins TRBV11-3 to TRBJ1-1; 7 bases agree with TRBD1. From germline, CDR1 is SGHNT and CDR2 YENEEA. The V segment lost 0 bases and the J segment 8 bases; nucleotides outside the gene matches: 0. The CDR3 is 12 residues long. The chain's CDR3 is CASSLEGGEAFF. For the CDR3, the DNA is TGTGCCAGCAGCTTAGAAGGGGGCGAAGCTTTCTTT.

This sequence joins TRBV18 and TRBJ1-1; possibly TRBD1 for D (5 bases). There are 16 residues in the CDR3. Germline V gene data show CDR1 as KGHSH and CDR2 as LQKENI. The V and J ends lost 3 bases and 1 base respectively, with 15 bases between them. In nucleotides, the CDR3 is TGTGCCAGCTCACCTCAGGGCCACTCCGCGAACACTGAAGCTTTCTTT. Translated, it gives CASSPQGHSANTEAFF.

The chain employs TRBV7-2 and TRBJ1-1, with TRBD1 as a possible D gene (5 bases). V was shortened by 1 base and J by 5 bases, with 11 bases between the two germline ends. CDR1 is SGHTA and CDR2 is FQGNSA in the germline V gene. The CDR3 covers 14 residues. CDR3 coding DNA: TGTGCCAGCAGCTTAGGGGGGGTGAGGACTGAAGCTTTCTTT. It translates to CASSLGGVRTEAFF.

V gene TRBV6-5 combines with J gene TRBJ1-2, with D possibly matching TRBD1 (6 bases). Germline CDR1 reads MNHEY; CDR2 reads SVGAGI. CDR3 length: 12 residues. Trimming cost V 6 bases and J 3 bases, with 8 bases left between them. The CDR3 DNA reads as TGTGCCAGCAGCAACAGGGACTATGGCTACACCTTC. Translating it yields CASSNRDYGYTF.